Listed below are T cell receptor beta chains from one sample, sequenced in a study of T-cell reconstitution after alpha-beta-depleted transplantation in children. One entry per CDR3 protein results from TCRdb running MiXCR on the PCR reads. The table shows some 550,000 distinct CDR3 sequences, with 20% to 25% occurring only once. The material sequenced was PBMCs, mostly from graft donor cells, taken 360 days after TCRalphabeta/CD19-depleted stem cell transplant. Receptor source: a boy less than two years old who had a stem cell transplant for acute myeloid leukemia, so the T cells may come from the graft donor. Both conserved end residues are part of each CDR3. The D gene is left open where the match is weak. Clone size appears in some rows only: once, few, many, or a class for an expanded clone.

- | TRBJ2-1 | - | TRBV20-1 | TGCAGTGCTAGGAGACGGAATGAGCAGTTCTTC | CSARRRNEQFF
few | TRBJ2-7 | - | TRBV7-2 | TGTGCCAGCAGCCTCGAAACAGGGACCTACGAGCAGTACTTC | CASSLETGTYEQYF
many | TRBJ2-6 | TRBD2 | TRBV4-1 | TGCGCCAGCAGCCAAGACCCCCGGGAGGGAACTGGGGCCAACGTCCTGACTTTC | CASSQDPREGTGANVLTF
many | TRBJ1-3 | - | TRBV9 | TGTGCCAGCAGCGCCTCTCTAGTCGGGCCTGGAAACACCATATATTTT | CASSASLVGPGNTIYF
few | TRBJ2-1 | TRBD2 | TRBV10-1 | TGCGCCAGCAGTGAGTCAAAGACTAGCGTCGGTGAGCAGTTCTTC | CASSESKTSVGEQFF
- | TRBJ2-7 | - | TRBV12-3/TRBV12-4 | TGTGCCAGCAGTTTTACTAGCAGCTCCTACGAGCAGTACTTC | CASSFTSSSYEQYF
- | TRBJ2-6 | - | TRBV5-4 | TGTGCCAGCAGCTCAGTCCTAGCGATGGGAGCTGGGGCCAACGTCCTGACTTTC | CASSSVLAMGAGANVLTF
- | TRBJ1-5 | - | TRBV20-1 | TGCAGTGCTCAGATGGGGAATCAGCCCCAGCATTTT | CSAQMGNQPQHF
- | TRBJ1-2 | - | TRBV24-1 | TGTGCCACCAGTGATCCGCGGTTGGGCGGCTATGGCTACACCTTC | CATSDPRLGGYGYTF
many | TRBJ2-1 | - | TRBV5-6 | TGTGCCAGCAGCTTGGGTACTGGCAGGGGCAATGAGCAGTTCTTC | CASSLGTGRGNEQFF
- | TRBJ1-2 | - | TRBV20-1 | TGCAGTGCTAGAAATCTGGCCGGAGCTAACTATGGCTACACCTTC | CSARNLAGANYGYTF
few | TRBJ2-7 | - | TRBV7-9 | TGTGCCAGCAGCTTAGTCCCATTCTACGAGCAGTACTTC | CASSLVPFYEQYF
- | TRBJ1-1 | - | TRBV6-1 | TGTGCCAGCAGTGAGGGGACAAGGAGAGGGTATGACACTGAAGCTTTCTTT | CASSEGTRRGYDTEAFF
- | TRBJ2-7 | TRBD1 | TRBV12-3/TRBV12-4 | TGTGCCAGCAGCAAAATAGGGACAGGGGTTTCCTACGAGCAGTACTTC | CASSKIGTGVSYEQYF
many | TRBJ1-1 | - | TRBV20-1 | TGCAGTGCTAGGCCCCCCGGGACACTGAACACTGAAGCTTTCTTT | CSARPPGTLNTEAFF
many | TRBJ1-2 | TRBD1 | TRBV28 | TGTGCCACCAGAACCGCCGGGACAGGGTATGGCTACACCTTC | CATRTAGTGYGYTF
once | TRBJ2-4 | TRBD1 | TRBV28 | TGTGCCAGCAGGTCGGGGACAGGATCCATAGCCAAAAACATTCAGTACTTC | CASRSGTGSIAKNIQYF
- | TRBJ1-1 | - | TRBV20-1 | TGCAGTGCCCCTAGGACAGAAGGGAACACTGAAGCTTTCTTT | CSAPRTEGNTEAFF
many | TRBJ2-2 | TRBD1 | TRBV15 | TGTGCCACCAGCTCTTGGGGCAGGGGGCAAGCGAACACCGGGGAGCTGTTTTTT | CATSSWGRGQANTGELFF
- | TRBJ2-6 | - | TRBV4-3 | TGCGCCAGCAGCCAAGAGGCAAAGGGTATAGACGTCCTGACTTTC | CASSQEAKGIDVLTF
- | TRBJ2-3 | TRBD2 | TRBV20-1 | TGCAGTGCCTTCTCCAGCGGGGGATTTACAGATACGCAGTATTTT | CSAFSSGGFTDTQYF
many | TRBJ2-6 | - | TRBV7-9 | TGTGCCAGCACCGAAAAAGGGGCTGGGGCCAACGTCCTGACTTTC | CASTEKGAGANVLTF
many | TRBJ1-2 | - | TRBV21-1 | TGTGCCAGCAAGTCCAACTATGGCTACACCTTC | CASKSNYGYTF
many | TRBJ1-5 | TRBD1 | TRBV19 | TGTGCCAGTAGTAGCAGGACAGGGATAAGCAATCAGCCCCAGCATTTT | CASSSRTGISNQPQHF
- | TRBJ2-6 | - | TRBV9 | TGTGCCAGCAGCGTCCCAGGGGCCAACGTCCTGACTTTC | CASSVPGANVLTF
few | TRBJ2-1 | - | TRBV15 | TGTGCCACCAGCAGATTGGACGATTCCTACAATGAGCAGTTCTTC | CATSRLDDSYNEQFF
few | TRBJ2-3 | - | TRBV29-1 | TGCAGCGTTGATAGTGGCACAGATACGCAGTATTTT | CSVDSGTDTQYF
many | TRBJ2-3 | TRBD1 | TRBV20-1 | TGCAGTGCTCATACAGGGGGTCAAGATACGCAGTATTTT | CSAHTGGQDTQYF
- | TRBJ2-3 | - | TRBV6-5 | TGTGCCAGCAGTTATTTGGTCCTCCAACGCACAGATACGCAGTATTTT | CASSYLVLQRTDTQYF
many | TRBJ2-3 | TRBD2 | TRBV28 | TGTGCCAGCAGTCCCATCCGACTAGCGGGGGCCCGTACAGATACGCAGTATTTT | CASSPIRLAGARTDTQYF
- | TRBJ2-5 | - | TRBV24-1 | TGTGCCACCAGTGCCAGATATCAAGAGACCCAGTACTTC | CATSARYQETQYF
- | TRBJ2-5 | - | TRBV15 | TGTGCCACCAGCAGAGATCGAGGGGAGGGGGGTGAGACCCAGTACTTC | CATSRDRGEGGETQYF
many | TRBJ1-1 | - | TRBV28 | TGTGCCAGCAGTTTAACCAGGGGCCGGGACACTGAAGCTTTCTTT | CASSLTRGRDTEAFF
- | TRBJ2-4 | - | TRBV15 | TGTGCCACCAGCAGAGTTCTAGGACGGATCCCCTTAATTCAGTACTTC | CATSRVLGRIPLIQYF
- | TRBJ1-1 | - | TRBV15 | TGTGCCACCAGCAGAGAGTGGGACCGAGAAGCTTTCTTT | CATSREWDREAFF
few | TRBJ1-1 | - | TRBV20-1 | TGCAGTGCTAGAGATAAATCTGTCACTCGGTCTGAAGCTTTCTTT | CSARDKSVTRSEAFF
- | TRBJ1-4 | TRBD1 | TRBV12-3/TRBV12-4 | TGTGCCAGCAGTTTAGTTGGGACAGTGAATGAAAAACTGTTTTTT | CASSLVGTVNEKLFF
- | TRBJ2-5 | TRBD2 | TRBV20-1 | TGCAGTGCTACCGGGACTAGCGGGGTGGAGACCCAGTACTTC | CSATGTSGVETQYF
many | TRBJ2-3 | - | TRBV11-2 | TGTGCCAGCAGCTTATGGGTCACAGATACGCAGTATTTT | CASSLWVTDTQYF
- | TRBJ2-3 | - | TRBV20-1 | TGCAGTGCTAGATCCCGACACGGGTTCACAGATACGCAGTATTTT | CSARSRHGFTDTQYF
few | TRBJ2-3 | TRBD2 | TRBV12-3/TRBV12-4 | TGTGCCAGCACCCTTCAGGGACTAGCGACAGATACGCAGTATTTT | CASTLQGLATDTQYF
few | TRBJ2-1 | - | TRBV6-5 | TGTGCCAGCAGTTACTCCCTGACAAGCAATAGTGAGCAGTTCTTC | CASSYSLTSNSEQFF
many | TRBJ1-2 | - | TRBV5-1 | TGCGCCAGCAGCTTTGAAGGGACTGTCTATGGCTACACCTTC | CASSFEGTVYGYTF
- | TRBJ2-7 | TRBD1 | TRBV12-3/TRBV12-4 | TGTGCCAGCAGTTTCTCCGGACAGGGTTTGTACGAGCAGTACTTC | CASSFSGQGLYEQYF
few | TRBJ2-5 | - | TRBV20-1 | TGCAGTGCTAGGGGGAGTCGGAGGGGACCTCAAGAGACCCAGTACTTC | CSARGSRRGPQETQYF
few | TRBJ2-7 | TRBD2 | TRBV5-1 | TGCGCCAGCAGCCCAGATCCGGGACTAGCGGGGGTCGAGCAGTACTTC | CASSPDPGLAGVEQYF
- | TRBJ2-5 | - | TRBV4-1 | TGCGCCAGCAGCCAAAATGGGGCGGGGGCTGCCCTAGAAGAGACCCAGTACTTC | CASSQNGAGAALEETQYF
many | TRBJ1-3 | - | TRBV12-3/TRBV12-4 | TGTGCCAGCAGGAGCAGGGGTAGCTCTGGAAACACCATATATTTT | CASRSRGSSGNTIYF
- | TRBJ2-1 | - | TRBV27 | TGTGCCAGCAGTCCCGGACGGGACTTCTACAATGAGCAGTTCTTC | CASSPGRDFYNEQFF
- | TRBJ2-2 | - | TRBV27 | TGTGCCAGCAGTTTAAGTAGCTACTTCACCGGGGAGCTGTTTTTT | CASSLSSYFTGELFF
- | TRBJ1-6 | - | TRBV6-2/TRBV6-3 | TGTGCCAGCAGTTACTCGGGGACACCTGTTATCCACTTT | CASSYSGTPVIHF
- | TRBJ2-5 | - | TRBV5-1 | TGCGCCAGCGGCGTTAGGAGAAGAGAAGAGACCCAGTACTTC | CASGVRRREETQYF
many | TRBJ2-3 | - | TRBV9 | TGTGCCAGCAGCGTAGAGGAGGGCAGGGGGGGCACAGATACGCAGTATTTT | CASSVEEGRGGTDTQYF
few | TRBJ1-5 | - | TRBV6-1 | TGTGCCAGCAGCCAGGATAGTCGTCAGCCCCAGCATTTT | CASSQDSRQPQHF